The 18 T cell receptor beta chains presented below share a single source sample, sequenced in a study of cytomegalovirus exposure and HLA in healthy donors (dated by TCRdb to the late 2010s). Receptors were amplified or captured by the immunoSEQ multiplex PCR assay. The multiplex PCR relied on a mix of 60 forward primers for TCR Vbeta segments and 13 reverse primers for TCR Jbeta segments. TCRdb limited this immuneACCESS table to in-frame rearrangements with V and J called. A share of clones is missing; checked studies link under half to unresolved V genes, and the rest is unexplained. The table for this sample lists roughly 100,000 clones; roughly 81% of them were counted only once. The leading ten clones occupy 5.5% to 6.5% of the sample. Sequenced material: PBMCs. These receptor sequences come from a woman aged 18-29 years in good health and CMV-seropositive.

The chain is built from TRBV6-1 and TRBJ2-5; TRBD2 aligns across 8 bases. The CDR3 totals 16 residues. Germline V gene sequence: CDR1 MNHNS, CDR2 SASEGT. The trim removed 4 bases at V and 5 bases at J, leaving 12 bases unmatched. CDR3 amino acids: CASSVGVAGRPETQYF. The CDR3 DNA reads TGTGCCAGCAGTGTTGGCGTAGCGGGGCGACCGGAGACCCAGTACTTC.

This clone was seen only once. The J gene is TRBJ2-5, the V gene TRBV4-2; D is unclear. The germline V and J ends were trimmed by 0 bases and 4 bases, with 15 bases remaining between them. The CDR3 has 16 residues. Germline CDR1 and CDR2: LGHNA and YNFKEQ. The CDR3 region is CASSQDLVVIGETQYF. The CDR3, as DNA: TGTGCCAGCAGCCAAGATCTAGTTGTCATCGGAGAGACCCAGTACTTC.

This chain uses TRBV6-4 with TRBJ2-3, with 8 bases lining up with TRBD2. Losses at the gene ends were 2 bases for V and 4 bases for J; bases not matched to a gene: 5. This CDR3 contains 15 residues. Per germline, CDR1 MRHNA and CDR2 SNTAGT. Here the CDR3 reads CASSDEAGGADTQYF. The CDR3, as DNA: TGTGCCAGCAGTGACGAGGCGGGAGGCGCAGATACGCAGTATTTT.

The CDR3: CATSRDLGDGNTIYF. In DNA, the CDR3 is TGTGCCACCAGCAGAGATTTAGGGGATGGAAACACCATATATTTT. V and J are TRBV15 and TRBJ1-3; D may be TRBD1 (5 bases). Germline-derived CDR1 and CDR2 are LNHNV and YYDKDF (reference sequence). V lost 0 bases and J 3 bases, leaving 9 bases between the germline ends. This CDR3 contains 15 residues.

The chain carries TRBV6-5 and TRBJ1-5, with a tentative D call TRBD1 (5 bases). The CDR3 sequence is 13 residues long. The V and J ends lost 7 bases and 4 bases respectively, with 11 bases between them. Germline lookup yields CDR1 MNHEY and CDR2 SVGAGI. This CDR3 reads CASTQGGNQPQHF. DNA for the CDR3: TGTGCCAGCACCCAGGGAGGTAATCAGCCCCAGCATTTT.

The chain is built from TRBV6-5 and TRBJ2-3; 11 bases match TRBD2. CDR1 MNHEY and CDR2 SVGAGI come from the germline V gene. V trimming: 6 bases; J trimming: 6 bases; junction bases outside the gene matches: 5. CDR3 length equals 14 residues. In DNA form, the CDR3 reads TGTGCCAGCAGGCTAGCGGGGGGAACGGATACGCAGTATTTT. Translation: CASRLAGGTDTQYF.

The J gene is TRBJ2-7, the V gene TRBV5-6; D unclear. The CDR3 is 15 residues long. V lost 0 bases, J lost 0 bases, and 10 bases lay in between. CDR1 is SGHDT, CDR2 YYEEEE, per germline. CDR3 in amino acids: CASSLDPTFSYEQYF. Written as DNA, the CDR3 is TGTGCCAGCAGCTTGGACCCTACCTTCTCCTACGAGCAGTACTTC.

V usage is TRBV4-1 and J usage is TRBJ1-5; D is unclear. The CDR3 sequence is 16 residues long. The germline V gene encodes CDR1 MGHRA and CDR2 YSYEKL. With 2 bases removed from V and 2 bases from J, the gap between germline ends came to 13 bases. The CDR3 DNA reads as TGCGCCAGCAGCCAACCGACGGGATCAGGCAATCAGCCCCAGCATTTT. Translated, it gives CASSQPTGSGNQPQHF.

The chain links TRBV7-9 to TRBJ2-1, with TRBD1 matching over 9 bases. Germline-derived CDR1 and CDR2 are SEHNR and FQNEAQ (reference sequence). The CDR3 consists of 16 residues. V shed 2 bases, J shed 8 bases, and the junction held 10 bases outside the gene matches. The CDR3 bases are TGTGCCAGCAGCTTACCCCCGGGACAGGGTTACCATGAGCAGTTCTTC. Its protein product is CASSLPPGQGYHEQFF.

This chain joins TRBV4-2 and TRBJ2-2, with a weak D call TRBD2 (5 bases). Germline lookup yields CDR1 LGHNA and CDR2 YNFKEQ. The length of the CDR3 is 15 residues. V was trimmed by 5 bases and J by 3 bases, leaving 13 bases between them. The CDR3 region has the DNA TGTGCCAGCAGCGGGAGCGGAATTTACACCGGGGAGCTGTTTTTT. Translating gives CASSGSGIYTGELFF.

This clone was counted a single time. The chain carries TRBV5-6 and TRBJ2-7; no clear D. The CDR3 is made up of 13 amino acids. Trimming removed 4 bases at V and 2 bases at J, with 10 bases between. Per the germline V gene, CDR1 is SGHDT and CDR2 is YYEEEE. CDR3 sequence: CASSPQAAYEQYF. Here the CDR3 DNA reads TGTGCCAGCAGCCCGCAGGCCGCCTACGAGCAGTACTTC. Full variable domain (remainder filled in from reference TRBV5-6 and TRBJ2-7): DAGVTQSPTHLIKTRGQQVTLRCSPKSGHDTVSWYQQALGQGPQFIFQYYEEEERQRGNFPDRFSGHQFPNYSSELNVNALLLGDSALYLCASSPQAAYEQYFGPGTRLTVT.

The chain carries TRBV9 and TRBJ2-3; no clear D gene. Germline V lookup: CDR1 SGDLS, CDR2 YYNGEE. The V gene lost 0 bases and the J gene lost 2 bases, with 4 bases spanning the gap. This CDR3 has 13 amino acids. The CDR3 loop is CASSVGLTDTQYF. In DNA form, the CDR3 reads TGTGCCAGCAGCGTAGGACTCACAGATACGCAGTATTTT.

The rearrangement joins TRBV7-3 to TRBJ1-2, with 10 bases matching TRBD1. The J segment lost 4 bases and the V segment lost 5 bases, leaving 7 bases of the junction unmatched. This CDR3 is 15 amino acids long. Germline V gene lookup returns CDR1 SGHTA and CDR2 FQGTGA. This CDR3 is CASSPGTGAVYGYTF. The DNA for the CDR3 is TGTGCCAGCAGCCCCGGGACAGGGGCGGTCTATGGCTACACCTTC.

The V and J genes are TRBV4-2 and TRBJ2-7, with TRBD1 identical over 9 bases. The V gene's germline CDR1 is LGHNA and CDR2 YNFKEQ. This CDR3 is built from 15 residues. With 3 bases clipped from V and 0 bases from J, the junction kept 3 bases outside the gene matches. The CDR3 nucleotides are TGTGCCAGCAGCCAGAGGGGACAGGGCTCCTACGAGCAGTACTTC. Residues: CASSQRGQGSYEQYF.

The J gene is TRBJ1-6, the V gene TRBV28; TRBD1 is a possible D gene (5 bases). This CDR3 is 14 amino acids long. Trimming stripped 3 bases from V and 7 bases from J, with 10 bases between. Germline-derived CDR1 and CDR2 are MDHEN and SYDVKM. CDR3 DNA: TGTGCCAGCAGTTTTCACAGGTTGAATTCACCCCTCCACTTT. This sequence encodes CASSFHRLNSPLHF.

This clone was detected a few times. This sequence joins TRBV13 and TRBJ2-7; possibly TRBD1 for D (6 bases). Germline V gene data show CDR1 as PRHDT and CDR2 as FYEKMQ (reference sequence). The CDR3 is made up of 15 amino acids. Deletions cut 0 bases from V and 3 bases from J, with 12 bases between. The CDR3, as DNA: TGTGCCAGCAGCTTAGGTCCCGGACAGAGCTACGAGCAGTACTTC. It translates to CASSLGPGQSYEQYF.

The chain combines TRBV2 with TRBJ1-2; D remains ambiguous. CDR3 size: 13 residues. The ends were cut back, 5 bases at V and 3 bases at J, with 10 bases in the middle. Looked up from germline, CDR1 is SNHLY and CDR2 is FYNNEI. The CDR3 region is CASSPAGDYGYTF. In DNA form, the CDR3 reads TGTGCCAGCAGTCCCGCCGGGGACTATGGCTACACCTTC.

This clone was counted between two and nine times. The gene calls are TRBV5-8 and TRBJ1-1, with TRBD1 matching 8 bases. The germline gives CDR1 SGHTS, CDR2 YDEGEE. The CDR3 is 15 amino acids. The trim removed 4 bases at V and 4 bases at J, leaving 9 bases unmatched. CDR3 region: CASSRTGQGSTEAFF. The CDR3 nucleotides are TGTGCCAGCAGCAGAACCGGACAGGGTAGCACTGAAGCTTTCTTT.